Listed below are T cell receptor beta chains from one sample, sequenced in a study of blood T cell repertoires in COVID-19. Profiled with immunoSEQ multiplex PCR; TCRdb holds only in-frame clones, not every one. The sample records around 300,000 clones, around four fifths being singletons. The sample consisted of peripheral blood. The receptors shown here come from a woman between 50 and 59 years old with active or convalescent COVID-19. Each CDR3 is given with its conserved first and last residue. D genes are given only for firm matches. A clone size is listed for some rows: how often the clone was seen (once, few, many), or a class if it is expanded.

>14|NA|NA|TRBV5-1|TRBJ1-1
TGCGCCAGCAGCGAACCCTACAGGAACACTGAAGCTTTCTTT
CASSEPYRNTEAFF
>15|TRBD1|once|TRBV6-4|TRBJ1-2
TGTGCCAGCAGCGCTGAACAGGGGAAGGGCTATGGCTACACCTTC
CASSAEQGKGYGYTF
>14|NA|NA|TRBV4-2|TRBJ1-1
TGTGCCAGCAGCCAAGGCCACGCGGACACTGAAGCTTTCTTT
CASSQGHADTEAFF
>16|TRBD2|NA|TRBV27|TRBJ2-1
TGTGCCAGCAGTTTTCGGACTAGCGGGGAATACAATGAGCAGTTCTTC
CASSFRTSGEYNEQFF
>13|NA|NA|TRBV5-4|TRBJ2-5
TGTGCCAGCAGCTTGGAAAGGGGAGAGACCCAGTACTTC
CASSLERGETQYF
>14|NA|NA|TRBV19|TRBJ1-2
TGTGCCAGTAGTACCTTACAGGGTAACTATGGCTACACCTTC
CASSTLQGNYGYTF
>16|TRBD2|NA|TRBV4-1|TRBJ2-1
TGCGCCAGCAGCCAACCCCTAGCGGGGATTTACAATGAGCAGTTCTTC
CASSQPLAGIYNEQFF
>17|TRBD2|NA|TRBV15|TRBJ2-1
TGTGCCACCAGCAGAGTTCGAGCGGGAGGTCCTAGGGATGAGCAGTTCTTC
CATSRVRAGGPRDEQFF
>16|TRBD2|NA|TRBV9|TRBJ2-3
TGTGCCAGCAGCGTAGTGGCGGGAGGGCCCACAGATACGCAGTATTTT
CASSVVAGGPTDTQYF
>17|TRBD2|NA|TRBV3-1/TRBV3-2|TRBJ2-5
TGTGCCAGCAGCGAATTTGGACTAGCGGGAGAGGGAGAGACCCAGTACTTC
CASSEFGLAGEGETQYF
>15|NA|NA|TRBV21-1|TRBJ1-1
TGTGCCAGCAGCAAAAGAGGGACAGAGAACACTGAAGCTTTCTTT
CASSKRGTENTEAFF
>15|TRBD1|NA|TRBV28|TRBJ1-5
TGTGCCAGCTTACAGGACAGGGACCGTAATCAGCCCCAGCATTTT
CASLQDRDRNQPQHF
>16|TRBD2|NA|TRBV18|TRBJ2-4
TGTGCCAGCTCACCAGCGGGAGGCGCCCCCAAAAACATTCAGTACTTC
CASSPAGGAPKNIQYF
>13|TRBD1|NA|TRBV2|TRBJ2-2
TGTGCCAGCAGAAGGGGGCCGGAAAACAAGCTGTTTTTT
CASRRGPENKLFF
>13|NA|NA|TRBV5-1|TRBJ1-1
TGCGCCAGCTCGGGGGAGGGCTACACTGAAGCTTTCTTT
CASSGEGYTEAFF
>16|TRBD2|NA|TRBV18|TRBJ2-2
TGTGCCAGCTCACCGCTAGCGGGAGGCGAGACCGGGGAGCTGTTTTTT
CASSPLAGGETGELFF
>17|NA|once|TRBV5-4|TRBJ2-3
TGTGCCAGCAGCTTGAAGGGGCGCCAGGCAGAAACAGATACGCAGTATTTT
CASSLKGRQAETDTQYF
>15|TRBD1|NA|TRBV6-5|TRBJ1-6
TGTGCCAGCAGCCCAAGACAGGGGGCGAGATCACCCCTCCACTTT
CASSPRQGARSPLHF
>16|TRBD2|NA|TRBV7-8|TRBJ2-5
TGTGCCAGCAGCCCTAGCGGGGCGGGGATCCAAGAGACCCAGTACTTC
CASSPSGAGIQETQYF
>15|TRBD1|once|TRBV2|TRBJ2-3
TGTGCCAGCAGTTACTCTGACAGGGGGCCAGATACGCAGTATTTT
CASSYSDRGPDTQYF
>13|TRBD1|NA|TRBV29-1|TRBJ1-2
TGCAGCGTACGGGGACAGGTCAACTATGGCTACACCTTC
CSVRGQVNYGYTF
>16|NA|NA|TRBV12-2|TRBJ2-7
TGTGCAAGTCGCTTAAAAAACAGGGATAATATATACGAGCAGTACTTC
CASRLKNRDNIYEQYF
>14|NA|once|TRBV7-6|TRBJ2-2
TGTGCCAGCAGCTTAGGGGGAGCAGGCGGGGAGCTGTTTTTT
CASSLGGAGGELFF
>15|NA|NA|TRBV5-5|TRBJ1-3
TGTGCCAGCAGTTTCCTAACAGGGCCTGGAAACACCATATATTTT
CASSFLTGPGNTIYF
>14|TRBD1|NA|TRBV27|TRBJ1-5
TGTGCCAGCAGTCCCGGACAGGGGAGTCAGCCCCAGCATTTT
CASSPGQGSQPQHF
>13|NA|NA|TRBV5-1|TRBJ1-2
TGCGCCAGCAGCGAGGACGACAGGTATGGCTACACCTTC
CASSEDDRYGYTF
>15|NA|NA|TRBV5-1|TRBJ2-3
TGCGCCAGCAGCTTGGAGCGTTCTAGCACAGATACGCAGTATTTT
CASSLERSSTDTQYF
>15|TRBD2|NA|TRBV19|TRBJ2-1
TGTGCCAGTAGTGGGATAGCGGGAGGGCCTGATGAGCAGTTCTTC
CASSGIAGGPDEQFF
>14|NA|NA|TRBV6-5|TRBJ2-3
TGTGCCAGCAGTTACTCGGGAGGCACAGATACGCAGTATTTT
CASSYSGGTDTQYF
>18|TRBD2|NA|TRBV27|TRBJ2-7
TGTGCCAGCAGTCCTCACGGGAGGACTAGCGGGCCGACCTACGAGCAGTACTTC
CASSPHGRTSGPTYEQYF
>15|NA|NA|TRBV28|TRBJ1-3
TGTGCCAGCGGACAAGACATTGCCTCTGGAAACACCATATATTTT
CASGQDIASGNTIYF
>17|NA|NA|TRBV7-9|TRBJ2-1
TGTGCCAGCAGCTTAGGGGCCCTTAGCGTCTCCTACAATGAGCAGTTCTTC
CASSLGALSVSYNEQFF
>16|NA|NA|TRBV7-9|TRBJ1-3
TGTGCCAGCAGCTTAGAGGGGACAATCCCTGGAAACACCATATATTTT
CASSLEGTIPGNTIYF
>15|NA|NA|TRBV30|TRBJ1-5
TGTGCCTGGAGCGCGGGACCGCCTTCTAATCAGCCCCAGCATTTT
CAWSAGPPSNQPQHF
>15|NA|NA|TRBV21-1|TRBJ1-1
TGTGCCAGCAGCAAAGCGCAAACAGGGGGTACTGAAGCTTTCTTT
CASSKAQTGGTEAFF
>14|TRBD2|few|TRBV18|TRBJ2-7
TGTGCCAGCTCACCACCTGGACTAGCCTACGAGCAGTACTTC
CASSPPGLAYEQYF
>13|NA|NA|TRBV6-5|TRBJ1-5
TGTGCCAGCAGGGATCTAACGGGTCAGCCCCAGCATTTT
CASRDLTGQPQHF
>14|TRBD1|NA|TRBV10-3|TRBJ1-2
TGTGCCATCAGTGAATGGGACAGGGCTTCTGGCTACACCTTC
CAISEWDRASGYTF